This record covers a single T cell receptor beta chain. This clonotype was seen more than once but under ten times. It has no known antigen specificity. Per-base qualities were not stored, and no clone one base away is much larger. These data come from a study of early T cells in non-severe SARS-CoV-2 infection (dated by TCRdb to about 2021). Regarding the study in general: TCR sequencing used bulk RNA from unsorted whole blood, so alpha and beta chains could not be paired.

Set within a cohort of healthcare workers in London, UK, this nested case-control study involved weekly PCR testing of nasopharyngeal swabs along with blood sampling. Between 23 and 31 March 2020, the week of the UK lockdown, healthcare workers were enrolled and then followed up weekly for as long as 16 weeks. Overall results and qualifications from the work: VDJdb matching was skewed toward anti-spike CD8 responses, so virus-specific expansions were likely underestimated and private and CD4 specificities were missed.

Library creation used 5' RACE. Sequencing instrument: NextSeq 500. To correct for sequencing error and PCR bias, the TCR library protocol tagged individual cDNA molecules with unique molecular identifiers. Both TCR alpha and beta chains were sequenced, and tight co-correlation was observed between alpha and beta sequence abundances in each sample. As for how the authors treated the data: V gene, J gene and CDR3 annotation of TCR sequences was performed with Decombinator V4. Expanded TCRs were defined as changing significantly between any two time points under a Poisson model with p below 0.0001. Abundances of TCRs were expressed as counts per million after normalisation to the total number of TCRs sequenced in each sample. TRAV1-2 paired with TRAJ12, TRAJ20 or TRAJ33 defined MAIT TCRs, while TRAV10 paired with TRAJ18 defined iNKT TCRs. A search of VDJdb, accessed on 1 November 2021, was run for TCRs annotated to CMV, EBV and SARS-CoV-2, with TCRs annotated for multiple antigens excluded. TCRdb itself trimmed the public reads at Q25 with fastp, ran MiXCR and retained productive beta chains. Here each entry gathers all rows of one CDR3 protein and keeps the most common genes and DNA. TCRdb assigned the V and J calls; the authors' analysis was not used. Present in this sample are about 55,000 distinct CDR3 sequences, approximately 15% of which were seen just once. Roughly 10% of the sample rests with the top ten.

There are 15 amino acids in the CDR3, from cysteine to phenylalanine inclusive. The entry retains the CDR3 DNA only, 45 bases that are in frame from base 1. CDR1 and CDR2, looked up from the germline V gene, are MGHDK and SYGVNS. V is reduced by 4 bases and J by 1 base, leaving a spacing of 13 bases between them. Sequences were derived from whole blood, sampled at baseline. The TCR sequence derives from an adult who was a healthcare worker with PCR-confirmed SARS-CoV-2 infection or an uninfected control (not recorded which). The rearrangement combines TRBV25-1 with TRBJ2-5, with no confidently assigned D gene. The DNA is TGTGCCAGCAGTGGGGCGTCAACGAGCCAAGAGACCCAGTACTTC. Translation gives CASSGASTSQETQYF.